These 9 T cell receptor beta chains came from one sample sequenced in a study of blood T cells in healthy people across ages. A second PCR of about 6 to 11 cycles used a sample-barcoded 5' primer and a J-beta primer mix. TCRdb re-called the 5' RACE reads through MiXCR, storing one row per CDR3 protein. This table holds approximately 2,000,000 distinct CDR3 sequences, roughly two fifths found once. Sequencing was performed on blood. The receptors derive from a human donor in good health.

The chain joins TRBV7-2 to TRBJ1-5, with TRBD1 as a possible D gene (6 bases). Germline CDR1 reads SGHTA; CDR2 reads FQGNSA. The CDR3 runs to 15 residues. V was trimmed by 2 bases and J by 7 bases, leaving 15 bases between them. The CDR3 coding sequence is TGTGCCAGCAGCTTAAGGGGGTCTCCGGGACAGCCCCAGCATTTT. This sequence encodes CASSLRGSPGQPQHF. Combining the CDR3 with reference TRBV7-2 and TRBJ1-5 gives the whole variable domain GAGVSQSPSNKVTEKGKDVELRCDPISGHTALYWYRQSLGQGLEFLIYFQGNSAPDKSGLPSDRFSAERTGGSVSTLTIQRTQQEDSAVYLCASSLRGSPGQPQHFGDGTRLSIL.

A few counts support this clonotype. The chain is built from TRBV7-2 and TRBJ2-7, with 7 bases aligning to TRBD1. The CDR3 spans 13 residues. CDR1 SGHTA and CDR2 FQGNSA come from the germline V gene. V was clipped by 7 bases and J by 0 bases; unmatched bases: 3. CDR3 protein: CASTTGFSYEQYF. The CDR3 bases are TGTGCCAGCACGACAGGGTTCTCCTACGAGCAGTACTTC. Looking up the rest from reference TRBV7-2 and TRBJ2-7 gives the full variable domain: GAGVSQSPSNKVTEKGKDVELRCDPISGHTALYWYRQSLGQGLEFLIYFQGNSAPDKSGLPSDRFSAERTGGSVSTLTIQRTQQEDSAVYLCASTTGFSYEQYFGPGTRLTVT.

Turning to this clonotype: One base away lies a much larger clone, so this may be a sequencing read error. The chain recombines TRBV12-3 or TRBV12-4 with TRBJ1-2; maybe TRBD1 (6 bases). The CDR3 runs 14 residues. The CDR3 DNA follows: TGTGCCGGCAGCCCCGAGGGGGTAGTTGATGGCTACACCTTC. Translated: CAGSPEGVVDGYTF.

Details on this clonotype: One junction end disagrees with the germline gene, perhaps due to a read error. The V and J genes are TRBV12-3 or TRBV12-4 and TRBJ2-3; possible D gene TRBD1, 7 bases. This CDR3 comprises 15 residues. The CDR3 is CAGISRTGGADTEYF. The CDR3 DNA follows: TGTGCCGGCATATCCAGGACAGGAGGGGCAGATACGGAGTATTTT.

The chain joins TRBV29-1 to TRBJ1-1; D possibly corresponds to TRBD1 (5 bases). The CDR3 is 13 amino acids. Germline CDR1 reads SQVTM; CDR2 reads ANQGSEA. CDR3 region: CTGAGSGHTEAFF. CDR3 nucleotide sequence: TGCACCGGGGCAGGTTCAGGACACACTGAAGCTTTCTTT.

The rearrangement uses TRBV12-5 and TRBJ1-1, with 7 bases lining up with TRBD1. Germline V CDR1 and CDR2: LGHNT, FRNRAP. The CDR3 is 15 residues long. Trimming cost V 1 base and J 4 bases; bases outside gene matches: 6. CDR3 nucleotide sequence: TGTGCTAGTGGTTTGGACAGGGGAGGGTTCACTGAAGCTTTCTTT. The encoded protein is CASGLDRGGFTEAFF.

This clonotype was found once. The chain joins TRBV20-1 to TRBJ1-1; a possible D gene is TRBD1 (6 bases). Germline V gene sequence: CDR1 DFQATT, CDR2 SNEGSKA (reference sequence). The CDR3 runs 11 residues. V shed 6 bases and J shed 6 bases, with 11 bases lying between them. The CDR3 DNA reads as TGCAGTGCACCGGACAGATCTGAAGCTTTCTTT. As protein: CSAPDRSEAFF.

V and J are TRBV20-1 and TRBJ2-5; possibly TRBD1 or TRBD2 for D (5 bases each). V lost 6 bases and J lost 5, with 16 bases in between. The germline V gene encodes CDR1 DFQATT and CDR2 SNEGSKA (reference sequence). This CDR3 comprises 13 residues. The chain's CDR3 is CSAPGTAPETQYF. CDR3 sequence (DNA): TGCAGTGCCCCCGGGACCGCACCGGAGACCCAGTACTTC.

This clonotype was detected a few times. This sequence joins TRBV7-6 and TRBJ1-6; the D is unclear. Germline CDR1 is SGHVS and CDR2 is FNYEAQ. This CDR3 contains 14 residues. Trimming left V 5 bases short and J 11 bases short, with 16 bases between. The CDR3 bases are TGTGCCAGCAGCCTCAAAGAAGAGTCGGCACCCCTCCACTTT. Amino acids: CASSLKEESAPLHF.